This T cell receptor (delta chain) derives from a study of γδ T cells in repeated Plasmodium falciparum infection. In the study overall: Sampling occurred at baseline, pre-infection for selected infections, and 21 days post-infection.

Sequencing covered both gamma and delta TCR chains per sample. TCRdb reanalyzed the multiplex PCR reads using CATT. The table includes some 51,000 delta-chain clones, roughly 1.9% detected once. Study results and limitations: One small rural Malian village, predominantly a single ethnic group, supplied the cohort. Waves of new clonotype selection appeared after repeated controlled infections in Vdelta2-negative, largely Vdelta1+, gammadelta T cells.

Flow sorting of PBMC yielded separate Vgamma9/Vdelta2+ and Vdelta2-negative gammadelta T cell populations for bulk repertoire analysis. The germline V gene has CDR1 TSESDYY and CDR2 QEAYKQQN. J gave up 9 bases and V 0 bases, and 17 bases lay outside the gene matches. There are 17 residues in the CDR3. This clone showed up just a few times. Its cognate antigen is unknown. The protein given by TCRdb reflects a much larger clone and differs at residue 10 from this DNA's translation, likely from a read error; the protein shown is the DNA's translation. The TCR originated in a pool of human donors (malaria-infected and uninfected, not separated). The chain joins TRAV38-2/DV8 to TRDJ1; 7 nucleotides agree with TRDD3. Here the J gene came from matching the DNA to germline, since TCRdb omits it. The sample comprised gamma-delta T cells from blood. CDR3 protein: CAYRSAGPYRGMDELIF. CDR3 DNA: TGTGCTTATAGGAGCGCGGGACCGTACCGGGGGATGGACGAACTCATCTTT.